These T cell receptor beta chains were read from a single sample in a study of OX40 agonist ivuxolimab in advanced cancers. The data were produced by immunoSEQ multiplex PCR, yet TCRdb's version contains in-frame clones alone and is incomplete. Of some 60,000 clones listed, about 90% were seen once; the top ten hold more than 13%. This sample comprised CD4+ or CD8+ T cells sorted from blood, obtained in a trial of the OX40 agonist ivuxolimab. The source of these receptors is an adult with an advanced solid tumor such as melanoma, head and neck, liver or kidney cancer. Each CDR3 is given with its conserved first and last residue. D genes are given only for firm matches. A clone size is listed for some rows: how often the clone was seen (once, few, many), or a class if it is expanded.

j_gene | abundance | d_gene | v_gene | CDR3aa | CDR3nt
TRBJ1-5 | NA | NA | TRBV7-2 | CASSLGYDPDQPQHF | TGTGCCAGCAGCTTAGGGTACGATCCGGATCAGCCCCAGCATTTT
TRBJ1-3 | NA | NA | TRBV10-3 | CAISVNGTFSSGNTIYF | TGTGCCATCAGTGTTAACGGGACATTTTCCTCTGGAAACACCATATATTTT
TRBJ2-1 | NA | TRBD2 | TRBV7-6 | CASSLASAGEGNEQFF | TGTGCCAGCAGCTTAGCGTCAGCGGGGGAGGGGAATGAGCAGTTCTTC
TRBJ1-1 | NA | NA | TRBV7-9 | CASSLVWGAGGEAFF | TGTGCCAGCAGCTTAGTATGGGGTGCTGGCGGTGAAGCTTTCTTT
TRBJ2-1 | NA | TRBD2 | TRBV5-6 | CASSPGTSGSKSSYNEQFF | TGTGCCAGCAGCCCCGGGACTAGCGGGAGTAAGAGCTCCTACAATGAGCAGTTCTTC
TRBJ1-1 | NA | TRBD1 | TRBV5-4 | CASIQGGRGAEAFF | TGTGCCAGCATTCAGGGGGGGAGAGGGGCTGAAGCTTTCTTT
TRBJ1-1 | medium-sized | NA | TRBV6-5 | CASWAGSVAEAFF | TGTGCCAGTTGGGCCGGATCTGTCGCTGAAGCTTTCTTT
TRBJ2-7 | NA | TRBD1 | TRBV7-6 | CASSLGGQGTYEQYF | TGTGCCAGCAGCTTAGGGGGACAGGGAACCTACGAGCAGTACTTC
TRBJ2-1 | NA | NA | TRBV7-6 | CASSPGNEQFF | TGTGCCAGCAGCCCAGGTAATGAGCAGTTCTTC
TRBJ1-3 | NA | NA | TRBV28 | CASSLGQTAGNTIYF | TGTGCCAGCAGTTTAGGACAGACGGCCGGAAACACCATATATTTT
TRBJ2-7 | NA | NA | TRBV7-3 | CASSLGVGEQYF | TGTGCCAGCAGCTTGGGTGTAGGGGAGCAGTACTTC
TRBJ2-3 | NA | NA | TRBV6-5 | CASSSEDTQYF | TGTGCCAGCAGTTCAGAAGATACGCAGTATTTT
TRBJ2-1 | few | TRBD2 | TRBV5-4 | CASTPAGGRRSEQFF | TGTGCCAGCACCCCCGCTGGCGGGAGGAGGAGTGAGCAGTTCTTC
TRBJ1-1 | once | TRBD1 | TRBV7-3 | CASSPNRGGLGEAFF | TGTGCCAGCAGCCCGAACAGGGGGGGGCTGGGTGAAGCTTTCTTT
TRBJ2-1 | NA | NA | TRBV28 | CASSLLLSSYNEQFF | TGTGCCAGCAGTTTACTGCTTAGCTCCTACAATGAGCAGTTCTTC
TRBJ1-5 | NA | NA | TRBV14 | CASSFGPDQPQHF | TGTGCCAGCAGCTTCGGACCGGATCAGCCCCAGCATTTT
TRBJ2-3 | NA | TRBD2 | TRBV7-2 | CASSSTSGERTQYF | TGTGCCAGCAGCTCCACAAGCGGGGAGAGAACGCAGTATTTT
TRBJ1-6 | NA | TRBD1 | TRBV9 | CASSRDREVSPLHF | TGTGCCAGCAGCCGGGACAGGGAGGTGTCACCCCTCCACTTT
TRBJ2-3 | NA | TRBD2 | TRBV9 | CASSPWPERDTDTQYF | TGTGCCAGCAGCCCCTGGCCGGAGCGGGACACAGATACGCAGTATTTT
TRBJ2-3 | once | NA | TRBV7-6 | CASSPRDTTDTQYF | TGTGCCAGCAGCCCCCGGGACACCACAGATACGCAGTATTTT
TRBJ2-5 | NA | NA | TRBV6-5 | CASKMDSKRQETQYF | TGTGCCAGCAAAATGGACAGTAAACGCCAAGAGACCCAGTACTTC
TRBJ2-5 | NA | NA | TRBV6-1 | CASSERGETQYF | TGTGCCAGCAGTGAAAGAGGGGAGACCCAGTACTTC
TRBJ2-7 | NA | NA | TRBV6-4 | CASSGVSYEQYF | TGTGCCAGCAGTGGCGTTTCCTACGAGCAGTACTTC
TRBJ2-7 | NA | NA | TRBV4-3 | CASSQAGTANEQYF | TGCGCCAGCAGCCAAGCGGGAACGGCCAACGAGCAGTACTTC
TRBJ1-1 | NA | NA | TRBV6-5 | CASSYSIGGTPTEAFF | TGTGCCAGCAGTTACTCGATAGGGGGGACCCCCACTGAAGCTTTCTTT
TRBJ1-4 | NA | TRBD1 | TRBV19 | CASSKRTGTGDEKLFF | TGTGCCAGTAGTAAAAGAACCGGGACAGGGGACGAAAAACTGTTTTTT
TRBJ2-7 | NA | TRBD1 | TRBV5-5 | CASSRSGTGSSYEQYF | TGTGCCAGCAGCCGGAGCGGGACAGGGTCCTCCTACGAGCAGTACTTC
TRBJ2-1 | NA | NA | TRBV19 | CASSIGVSSYNEQFF | TGTGCCAGTAGTATAGGGGTGAGCTCCTACAATGAGCAGTTCTTC
TRBJ2-3 | NA | NA | TRBV7-4 | CASSLVPDSTDTQYF | TGTGCCAGCAGCTTAGTCCCGGACAGCACAGATACGCAGTATTTT
TRBJ2-3 | NA | NA | TRBV19 | CASNIKPGSGTDTQYF | TGTGCCAGCAACATCAAACCGGGATCCGGGACGGATACGCAGTATTTT
TRBJ2-5 | NA | NA | TRBV11-3 | CASSFSLTIQETQYF | TGTGCCAGCAGCTTCTCCCTAACCATCCAAGAGACCCAGTACTTC
TRBJ2-3 | NA | TRBD2 | TRBV7-8 | CASSLLLAGGTTSTDTQYF | TGTGCCAGCAGCTTACTACTAGCGGGAGGAACAACTAGCACAGATACGCAGTATTTT